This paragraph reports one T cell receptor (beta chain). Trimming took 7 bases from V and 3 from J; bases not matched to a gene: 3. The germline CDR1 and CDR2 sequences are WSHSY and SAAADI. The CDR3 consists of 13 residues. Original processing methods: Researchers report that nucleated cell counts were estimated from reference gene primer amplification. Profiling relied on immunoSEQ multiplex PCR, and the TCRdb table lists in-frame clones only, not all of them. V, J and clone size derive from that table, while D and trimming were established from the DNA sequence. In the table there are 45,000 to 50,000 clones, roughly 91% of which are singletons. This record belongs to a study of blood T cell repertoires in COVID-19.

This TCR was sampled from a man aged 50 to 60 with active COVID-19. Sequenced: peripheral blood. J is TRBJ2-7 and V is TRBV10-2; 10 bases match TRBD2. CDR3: CASTIAGGYEQYF. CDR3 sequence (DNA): TGCGCCAGCACCATAGCGGGAGGCTACGAGCAGTACTTC.